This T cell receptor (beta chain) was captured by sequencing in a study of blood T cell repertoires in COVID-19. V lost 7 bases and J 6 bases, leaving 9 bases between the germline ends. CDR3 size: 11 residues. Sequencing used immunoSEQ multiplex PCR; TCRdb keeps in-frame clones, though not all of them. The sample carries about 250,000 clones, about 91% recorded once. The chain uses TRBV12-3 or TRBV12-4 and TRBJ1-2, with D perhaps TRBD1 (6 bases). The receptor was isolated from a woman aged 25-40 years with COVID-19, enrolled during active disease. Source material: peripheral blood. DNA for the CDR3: TGTGCCAGCACCCCAGGGGATGGCTACACCTTC. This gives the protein CASTPGDGYTF.